The 7 T cell receptor beta chains in this list originate from one sample, sequenced in a study of blood T cells in healthy people across ages. A second PCR, run for about 6 to 11 cycles, used a sample-barcoded 5' primer plus a J-beta primer mix. A single record per CDR3 protein comes from TCRdb applying MiXCR to the 5' RACE reads. Of 1.5 million to 2 million distinct CDR3 sequences in the sample, 40% to 55% are singletons; the top ten hold approximately 2%. The sequenced sample was blood. These receptors were collected from a woman in her forties in good health.

The rearrangement joins TRBV12-3 or TRBV12-4 to TRBJ2-3; TRBD1 matches at 8 bases. The CDR3 has 17 amino acids. V trimming: 2 bases; J trimming: 2 bases; junction bases outside the gene matches: 9. CDR3 protein: CASSLLRDRPATDTQYF. CDR3 nucleotides: TGTGCCAGCAGTTTACTACGGGACAGGCCGGCCACAGATACGCAGTATTTT.

This clonotype was found a few times. V gene TRBV6-2 or TRBV6-3 combines with J gene TRBJ2-1, with 16 bases identical to TRBD2. Germline CDR1 MNHEY, CDR2 SVGEGT. This CDR3 region has 17 residues. V gave up 6 bases and J gave up 9 bases; unmatched junction bases: 11. The chain's CDR3 is CASSSPGLAGGPVEQFF. In nucleotides, the CDR3 is TGTGCCAGCAGCTCCCCGGGACTAGCGGGGGGGCCGGTTGAGCAGTTCTTC.

The chain combines TRBV27 with TRBJ2-5, with 10 positions matching TRBD2. The germline gives CDR1 MNHEY, CDR2 SMNVEV (reference sequence). V was clipped by 2 bases and J by 5 bases; unmatched bases: 8. This CDR3 has 16 amino acids. The CDR3 is CASSLSRATSGETQYF. CDR3 nucleotides: TGTGCCAGCAGTTTAAGTAGGGCGACTAGCGGGGAGACCCAGTACTTC.

As for this clonotype: A read error may produce the germline difference seen at one junction end. The rearrangement joins TRBV5-6 to TRBJ2-7, with no clear D. Germline V gene data show CDR1 as SGHDT and CDR2 as YYEEEE. The length of the CDR3 is 12 residues. The CDR3 loop is CANSLGSTEQYF. Written as DNA, the CDR3 is TGTGCCAACAGCTTGGGGTCAACAGAGCAGTACTTC.

The CDR3 DNA follows: TGTGCCAGCAGTTACTCGATGAACTGGGGTTACCAGCCCCAGCATTTT. It encodes CASSYSMNWGYQPQHF. The chain recombines TRBV6-2 or TRBV6-3 with TRBJ1-5; no clear D gene. The CDR3 totals 16 residues. CDR1 and CDR2 from the germline V gene are MNHEY and SVGEGT. V lost 0 bases, J lost 7 bases, and 16 bases lay in between.

The chain recombines TRBV7-2 with TRBJ1-2; D perhaps matches TRBD1 (5 bases). V lost 2 bases to trimming and J lost 7 bases, with 11 bases between them. The CDR3 extends over 13 amino acids. Germline CDR1 and CDR2: SGHTA and FQGNSA. CDR3 in amino acids: CASSLRREFGYTF. The CDR3 nucleotides read TGTGCCAGCAGCTTACGCAGGGAATTTGGCTACACCTTC.

This clonotype has only a few counts. The V gene is TRBV4-2, the J gene TRBJ1-6, with unresolved D. The germline V and J ends were trimmed by 6 bases and 6 bases, with 15 bases remaining between them. CDR3 length equals 15 residues. In germline, CDR1 is LGHNA, CDR2 YNFKEQ. CDR3 coding DNA: TGTGCCAGCAGTCCCTCGACCGCTACTAATTCACCCCTCCACTTT. Translating gives CASSPSTATNSPLHF.